The subject of this entry is one TCR beta chain. From germline, CDR1 is KGHSH and CDR2 LQKENI. V was clipped by 0 bases and J by 8 bases, with 19 bases between them. This CDR3 has 16 amino acids. Study processing details: Reference gene primer amplification yielded estimated nucleated cell counts. The data were produced by immunoSEQ multiplex PCR, yet TCRdb's version contains in-frame clones alone and is incomplete. That table gives V, J and clone size, and the DNA gave D and trimming. The sample records 360,000 or so clones, less than 90% being singletons. Participants reported their clinical history, and cohort assignment relied on those reports. The study counted Cohort 3 donors as recovered given two negative PCRs, clearance, or symptom resolution. This specimen comes from a study of blood T cell repertoires in COVID-19. About the study: Sites in the United States, Italy and Spain provided acute and convalescent COVID-19 samples.

The sequenced material came from PBMCs or T cells enriched from blood (not recorded which). This receptor was identified in a woman younger than 45 who had recovered from COVID-19. The chain carries TRBV18 and TRBJ1-2, with D perhaps matching TRBD1 (6 bases). The CDR3 loop reads CASSPPSLGGAWGYTF. The CDR3, as DNA: TGTGCCAGCTCACCACCGAGTTTAGGGGGAGCATGGGGCTACACCTTC.